The 15 T cell receptor beta chains given below trace back to one sample, sequenced in a study of Ad26.COV2.S vaccination and SARS-CoV-2 variants (dated by TCRdb to the early 2020s). The treatment or condition tag for this specimen amounts to: 19 received Ad26.COV2.S at low or high dose, single or two shots; about 5 received placebo; per-sample allocation not given. For vaccine and placebo recipients, the sequenced repertoires came from samples collected on day 63 after the first injection. The method behind the library was the immunoSEQ multiplex PCR assay. TCRdb obtained this table from immuneACCESS and retained in-frame rearrangements with V and J assigned. These tables miss some clones; where compared with another copy, unresolved V genes account for less than half of the shortfall, and the remainder is unexplained. The sample table shows roughly 300,000 clones, and approximately 90% are seen once. Clones ranked in the top ten supply about 4.6% of the sample.

The sequencing here drew on peripheral blood, taken in a trial of Ad26.COV2.S vaccine versus placebo. These receptors were collected from a person between 18 and 65 years old who received the Ad26.COV2.S COVID-19 vaccine or a placebo.

The chain links TRBV6-5 to TRBJ2-3, with 8 bases lining up with TRBD1. Germline-derived CDR1 and CDR2 are MNHEY and SVGAGI. The CDR3 has 15 residues. V was pared by 6 bases and J by 3 bases, with 8 bases of the junction left unmatched. DNA for the CDR3: TGTGCCAGCAGGCGACAGGGGACGAAGACAGATACGCAGTATTTT. It specifies CASRRQGTKTDTQYF.

The CDR3 bases are TGCGCCAGCAGCGCCTCTGACGGCACCGGGGAGCTGTTTTTT. It encodes CASSASDGTGELFF. This rearrangement joins TRBV5-1 to TRBJ2-2, with D unclear. This CDR3 is 14 amino acids long. Germline assignment: CDR1 SGHRS and CDR2 YFSETQ. V dropped 4 bases and J dropped 4 bases, with 11 bases sitting between them.

The rearrangement uses TRBV12-3 or TRBV12-4 and TRBJ2-1; possible D gene TRBD2, 6 bases. The CDR3 is 12 amino acids. V gave up 6 bases and J gave up 6 bases, with 9 bases separating them. CDR3 DNA sequence: TGTGCCAGCAGCAGACTAGGCAATGAGCAGTTCTTC. This codes for CASSRLGNEQFF.

The rearrangement joins TRBV6-4 to TRBJ1-2, with TRBD1 identical over 7 bases. With V trimmed by 2 bases and J by 6 bases, 3 bases remained unmatched. Germline V gene lookup returns CDR1 MRHNA and CDR2 SNTAGT. The CDR3 spans 13 residues. The CDR3 is CASSDGTANGYTF. The CDR3 nucleotides are TGTGCCAGCAGTGACGGGACAGCCAATGGCTACACCTTC.

CDR3 region: CASSLGSATGELFF. The CDR3 coding sequence is TGTGCCAGCAGCTTGGGGTCTGCAACCGGGGAGCTGTTTTTT. This chain uses TRBV7-2 with TRBJ2-2, with no clear D. The CDR3 runs 14 residues. Trimming removed 3 bases from V and 5 bases from J, with 10 bases in between. Germline values: CDR1 SGHTA, CDR2 FQGNSA.

The V call is TRBV6-4, the J call TRBJ1-1; D is unclear. The V and J ends lost 0 bases and 0 bases respectively, with 14 bases between them. Germline CDR1 and CDR2: MRHNA and SNTAGT. The CDR3 is 17 amino acids. The CDR3 spells CASSDSIFTFMNTEAFF. The CDR3 region has the DNA TGTGCCAGCAGTGACTCCATTTTCACATTCATGAACACTGAAGCTTTCTTT.

This rearrangement joins TRBV13 to TRBJ2-7; D is perhaps TRBD2 (5 bases). Germline V gene lookup returns CDR1 PRHDT and CDR2 FYEKMQ (reference sequence). The CDR3 consists of 15 residues. Trimming stripped 4 bases from V and 3 bases from J, with 16 bases between. The CDR3 loop is CASSSPGKVGYEQYF. The CDR3, as DNA: TGTGCCAGCAGCTCCCCCGGGAAGGTTGGCTACGAGCAGTACTTC. The variable domain in full, completed from reference TRBV13 and TRBJ2-7, reads AAGVIQSPRHLIKEKRETATLKCYPIPRHDTVYWYQQGPGQDPQFLISFYEKMQSDKGSIPDRFSAQQFSDYHSELNMSSLELGDSALYFCASSSPGKVGYEQYFGPGTRLTVT.

The chain has TRBV5-1 and TRBJ1-6; D is uncertain. The V gene's germline CDR1 is SGHRS and CDR2 YFSETQ. This CDR3 spans 17 amino acids. The V and J ends lost 0 bases and 7 bases respectively, with 17 bases between them. The DNA for the CDR3 is TGCGCCAGCAGCTTGGAATCTATTCCGGGTTCCAATTCACCCCTCCACTTT. Residues: CASSLESIPGSNSPLHF.

This clone showed up just once. The rearrangement uses TRBV3-1 (or the pseudogene TRBV3-2) and TRBJ1-2, with a tentative D call TRBD1 (6 bases). Germline CDR1 and CDR2: LGHDT and YNNKEL (reference sequence). The CDR3 sequence is 18 residues long. The V end lost 0 bases, the J end lost 8 bases, and 25 bases lay between the germline ends. CDR3: CASSQDGVVGGRGRGYTF. DNA for the CDR3: TGTGCCAGCAGCCAAGACGGGGTGGTTGGGGGGCGCGGGCGAGGCTACACCTTC.

This clone was seen a single time. CDR3 bases: TGCGCCAGCAGCCAAGATCTGGCAGCTAACTATGGCTACACCTTC. This codes for CASSQDLAANYGYTF. The gene calls are TRBV4-3 and TRBJ1-2; D remains unclear. CDR3 length: 15 residues. The germline V gene encodes CDR1 LGHNA and CDR2 YSLEER. V was shortened by 0 bases and J by 0 bases, with 8 bases between the two germline ends.

This chain links TRBV4-3 with TRBJ2-3; D uncertain. Trimming left V 0 bases short and J 6 bases short, with 7 bases between. The germline V gene encodes CDR1 LGHNA and CDR2 YSLEER. This CDR3 is built from 13 residues. The DNA of the CDR3 is TGCGCCAGCAGCCAAGAAAATAGGGATACGCAGTATTTT. It yields the protein CASSQENRDTQYF.

This clone occurred a few times. The rearrangement joins TRBV2 to TRBJ1-1; the D is unclear. The germline V gene has CDR1 SNHLY and CDR2 FYNNEI. This CDR3 contains 11 residues. In DNA, the CDR3 is TGTGCGAGTGGGAGGAACACTGAAGCTTTCTTT. This translates into CASGRNTEAFF.

This chain connects TRBV30 to TRBJ2-1, with 11 bases that match TRBD2. Germline V gene sequence: CDR1 GTSNPN, CDR2 SVGIG (reference sequence). With 2 bases clipped from V and 10 bases from J, the junction kept 7 bases outside the gene matches. This CDR3 has 14 residues. CDR3 sequence (DNA): TGTGCCTGGAGTATAGCGGGAGGGCGGGGGGAGCAGTTCTTC. This codes for CAWSIAGGRGEQFF.

The V gene is TRBV28, the J gene TRBJ1-4; maybe TRBD1 (5 bases). CDR3 length: 17 amino acids. In germline, CDR1 is MDHEN, CDR2 SYDVKM. Trimming shortened V by 7 bases and J by 7 bases, and 25 bases separated the two germline ends. The CDR3 DNA follows: TGTGCCAGCACTCCCTATTCGGTTGTCAGGGAGGTTGAAAAACTGTTTTTT. Translated: CASTPYSVVREVEKLFF.

This clone appeared a single time. V usage is TRBV27 and J usage is TRBJ1-5; the D gene is possibly TRBD1 (5 bases). This CDR3 is built from 16 residues. Trimming left V 6 bases short and J 3 bases short, with 18 bases between. Germline values: CDR1 MNHEY, CDR2 SMNVEV (reference sequence). Here the CDR3 reads CASRGMGRGPNQPQHF. The CDR3 bases are TGTGCCAGCAGGGGTATGGGACGGGGACCCAATCAGCCCCAGCATTTT.